Following are 15 T cell receptor beta chains from one sample sequenced in a study of cytomegalovirus exposure and HLA in healthy donors. The PCR was carried out with 60 Vbeta primers and 13 Jbeta primers. Assay: immunoSEQ multiplex PCR; the TCRdb copy retains only in-frame clones and omits some. The data contain some 110,000 clones, 9.5% of them singletons. Input material: PBMCs. Receptors were obtained from a man in his thirties or forties in good health and CMV-seronegative.

This clone was counted between two and nine times. This sequence joins TRBV6-5 and TRBJ2-7; TRBD1 is a possible D gene (6 bases). Germline V lookup: CDR1 MNHEY, CDR2 SVGAGI. Trimming shortened V by 2 bases and J by 3 bases, and 11 bases separated the two germline ends. This CDR3 spans 14 amino acids. The CDR3 sequence is CASSYNSRGYEQYF. CDR3 nucleotide sequence: TGTGCCAGCAGTTACAATTCCAGGGGCTACGAGCAGTACTTC.

The chain carries TRBV7-3 and TRBJ2-5; 7 bases match TRBD1. The end of the DNA fits TRBJ2-7 better, so the J call may be wrong. CDR3 size: 15 residues. Germline V gives CDR1 SGHTA, CDR2 FQGTGA. CDR3 DNA sequence: TGTGCCAGCAGCTTTGGTAGGGGGCTGAGCGACGAGCAGTACTTC. Amino acid sequence: CASSFGRGLSDEQYF.

The J gene is TRBJ1-2, the V gene TRBV18; 11 nucleotides agree with TRBD1. The CDR3 contains 14 residues. V lost 2 bases to trimming and J lost 4 bases; unmatched junction nucleotides: 0. Germline V gives CDR1 KGHSH, CDR2 LQKENI. CDR3 sequence (DNA): TGTGCCAGCTCACCAGGGACAGGGGGCTATGGCTACACCTTC. This codes for CASSPGTGGYGYTF.

In its sample, this clone was seen a few times. V gene TRBV9 combines with J gene TRBJ2-5; tentatively, D is TRBD1 (7 bases). CDR3 size: 14 residues. Germline V gives CDR1 SGDLS, CDR2 YYNGEE. Trimming took off 1 base at V and 4 bases at J, with 11 bases between the two ends. CDR3 DNA: TGTGCCAGCAGCGTATCAGGGGGGTCAGAGACCCAGTACTTC. Translated, it gives CASSVSGGSETQYF. Looking up the rest from reference TRBV9 and TRBJ2-5 gives the full variable domain: DSGVTQTPKHLITATGQRVTLRCSPRSGDLSVYWYQQSLDQGLQFLIQYYNGEERAKGNILERFSAQQFPDLHSELNLSSLELGDSALYFCASSVSGGSETQYFGPGTRLLVL.

This clone was detected only a few times. The genes are TRBV18 and TRBJ2-3; 9 bases line up with TRBD2. Germline V CDR1 and CDR2: KGHSH, LQKENI. V lost 1 base to trimming and J lost 2 bases; unmatched junction nucleotides: 1. The CDR3 runs 15 residues. CDR3 sequence reads: CASSPLAGATDTQYF. Here the CDR3 DNA reads TGTGCCAGCTCACCACTAGCGGGGGCCACAGATACGCAGTATTTT.

This clone has a handful of counts. The genes are TRBV7-9 and TRBJ1-1; D call uncertain. V shed 6 bases and J shed 1 base, with 9 bases lying between them. Germline loops: CDR1 SEHNR, CDR2 FQNEAQ (reference sequence). The CDR3 has 13 residues. As DNA, the CDR3 is TGTGCCAGCAGACCGAGCGGGAACACTGAAGCTTTCTTT. Translation gives CASRPSGNTEAFF.

This sequence joins TRBV18 and TRBJ2-7; weak D call: TRBD1 (6 bases). Trimming cost V 2 bases and J 4 bases, with 12 bases left between them. The CDR3 is 14 amino acids. Germline CDR1 and CDR2: KGHSH and LQKENI. For the CDR3, the DNA is TGTGCCAGCTCACCAAGGGGGAGAGTGTACGAGCAGTACTTC. Its protein product is CASSPRGRVYEQYF.

The chain recombines TRBV18 with TRBJ2-7; weak D call: TRBD2 (5 bases). The germline gives CDR1 KGHSH, CDR2 LQKENI. V lost 3 bases and J lost 0, with 12 bases in between. The CDR3 totals 15 residues. The CDR3, as DNA: TGTGCCAGCTCACCCCCCCGGGGAATCTCCTACGAGCAGTACTTC. It is translated as CASSPPRGISYEQYF.

The chain recombines TRBV6-6 with TRBJ2-5; 9 nucleotides agree with TRBD1. Germline V gene data show CDR1 as MNHNY and CDR2 as SVGAGI (reference sequence). The CDR3 contains 15 residues. V lost 5 bases, J lost 5 bases, and 9 bases stayed unmatched. The CDR3 DNA is TGTGCCAGCAGTCGGCCGGGACAGGGTATTGAGACCCAGTACTTC. This sequence encodes CASSRPGQGIETQYF.

This clone was detected only a few times. This chain connects TRBV7-9 to TRBJ2-1; 10 positions agree with TRBD2. Germline CDR1 SEHNR, CDR2 FQNEAQ (reference sequence). This CDR3 has 15 amino acids. V was pared by 5 bases and J by 8 bases, with 9 bases of the junction left unmatched. DNA for the CDR3: TGTGCCAGCAGCAAACCTGCCGGGACTAGCGATGAGCAGTTCTTC. Its protein is CASSKPAGTSDEQFF.

V and J are TRBV5-4 and TRBJ1-1; tentatively, D is TRBD1 (6 bases). The CDR3 spans 13 residues. V lost 4 bases and J 3 bases, leaving 10 bases between the germline ends. Per the germline V gene, CDR1 is SGHNT and CDR2 is YYREEE (reference sequence). CDR3 bases: TGTGCCAGCAGCCGGACAGAACACACTGAAGCTTTCTTT. Translating gives CASSRTEHTEAFF.

This sequence joins TRBV6-1 and TRBJ2-5; 7 bases map to TRBD1. Germline assignment: CDR1 MNHNS and CDR2 SASEGT. The length of the CDR3 is 12 residues. With 7 bases clipped from V and 4 bases from J, the junction kept 3 bases outside the gene matches. CDR3 coding DNA: TGTGCCAGCATACAGGGGCGAGAGACCCAGTACTTC. Translated, it gives CASIQGRETQYF.

The rearrangement links TRBV5-4 to TRBJ2-5, with 11 bases fitting TRBD2. TRBJ2-7 matches the DNA end more closely, so the J call is doubtful. Germline CDR1 and CDR2: SGHNT and YYREEE (reference sequence). The CDR3 is made up of 15 amino acids. For the CDR3, the DNA is TGTGCCAGCAGCCTCGGGACTAGCGGATCCTACGAGCAGTACTTC. It translates to CASSLGTSGSYEQYF.

The chain uses TRBV19 and TRBJ2-3; D gene uncertain. CDR3 length: 11 residues. Germline V CDR1 and CDR2: LNHDA, SQIVND (reference sequence). Trimming removed 10 bases from V and 6 bases from J, with 11 bases in between. CDR3 nucleotide sequence: TGTGCCACTAACGGAGTGGATACGCAGTATTTT. This codes for CATNGVDTQYF.

The sample holds a few counts of this clone. The chain is built from TRBV11-2 and TRBJ2-7, with 9 bases matching TRBD1. Germline trimming cut 4 bases from V and 3 bases from J; bases unmatched to any gene: 4. CDR3 length equals 14 residues. CDR1 and CDR2 from the germline V gene are SGHAT and FQNNGV. The CDR3 DNA is TGTGCCAGCAGCTCGTCGACAGGGGGCTACGAGCAGTACTTC. It translates to CASSSSTGGYEQYF.